Listed below are T cell receptor beta chains from one sample, sequenced in a study of PD-1 blockade in mismatch repair-deficient tumors. Sequencing was performed with immunoSEQ multiplex PCR; in TCRdb, only in-frame clones are kept and a portion is missing. The data hold tens of thousands of clones, with approximately 90% observed a single time. The sequencing used peripheral blood, collected 52 weeks after starting pembrolizumab. These receptors all come from an adult with mismatch repair-deficient cancer. The conserved cysteine and the conserved F or W are not part of the CDR3 here. D genes are given only for firm matches. Clone size is not always given. Where it is, it says once, few, many or a class for expanded clones.

CDR3 protein | J gene | clone size | V gene | D gene
ASSLYSSGPWEQY | TRBJ2-7 | - | TRBV27 | TRBD2
ASSMGTDLNTEAF | TRBJ1-1 | - | TRBV27 | TRBD1
ASSPWTGASYGYT | TRBJ1-2 | - | TRBV6-1 | TRBD1
ASSLKGTPPYEQY | TRBJ2-7 | once | TRBV27 | -
ASSLVQGPSYEQY | TRBJ2-7 | once | TRBV7-9 | -
ASSSQPLAGEGNEQF | TRBJ2-1 | - | TRBV10-2 | TRBD2
ASSLRGETQY | TRBJ2-5 | once | TRBV7-8 | -
ASSYDLNTRAYEQY | TRBJ2-7 | - | TRBV6-5 | -
ASNVGGASGNTIY | TRBJ1-3 | - | TRBV2 | -
ASSQVSGQGNYEQY | TRBJ2-7 | - | TRBV4-1 | TRBD1
ASSLVVGGGQETQY | TRBJ2-5 | few | TRBV5-6 | TRBD2
ASTPPSGGSYEQY | TRBJ2-7 | once | TRBV28 | TRBD2
ASSRSGSTYEQY | TRBJ2-7 | - | TRBV18 | TRBD2
ASSFTGSSYNEQF | TRBJ2-1 | once | TRBV5-1 | -
ASSQATVTDTQY | TRBJ2-3 | - | TRBV4-3 | -
ASKKREGAGEQF | TRBJ2-1 | - | TRBV2 | TRBD2
ASSQPRLAGPQETQY | TRBJ2-5 | - | TRBV4-1 | TRBD2
ASSLASGANVLT | TRBJ2-6 | - | TRBV5-1 | -
ASSEWASYEQY | TRBJ2-7 | - | TRBV6-1 | -
ASRLGGNTEAF | TRBJ1-1 | - | TRBV2 | -
AWSVRAAGPWGETQY | TRBJ2-5 | - | TRBV30 | -
ASSQDGWTNEKLF | TRBJ1-4 | - | TRBV4-3 | -
ASSLEGPSGADTQY | TRBJ2-3 | - | TRBV5-4 | -
ASSPRTSVNIQY | TRBJ2-4 | - | TRBV6-5 | TRBD2
ASSQDGGADTQY | TRBJ2-3 | - | TRBV14 | -
ASSQEQFDWITDTQY | TRBJ2-3 | - | TRBV4-2 | -
AWDRDSPYEQY | TRBJ2-7 | - | TRBV30 | TRBD1
ASSESYEQY | TRBJ2-7 | - | TRBV25-1 | -
ASSVAGLAGVYEQY | TRBJ2-7 | - | TRBV9 | TRBD2
ASSLPGQGFYNEQF | TRBJ2-1 | - | TRBV7-2 | TRBD1
ASSASAYEQY | TRBJ2-7 | - | TRBV7-9 | -
ASSAHGGQSPEAF | TRBJ1-1 | - | TRBV9 | -
AISGRPGNEKLF | TRBJ1-4 | - | TRBV10-3 | -
SLRLDRDAGDTQY | TRBJ2-3 | - | TRBV29-1 | -
AWNVPPGTSGSGRPGELF | TRBJ2-2 | - | TRBV30 | TRBD2
ASSLNSGAMNTGELF | TRBJ2-2 | - | TRBV7-8 | -
ASISGTYEQY | TRBJ2-7 | - | TRBV6-6 | -
ASSGTEYSNQPQH | TRBJ1-5 | few | TRBV19 | TRBD1
ASSQVPTRDTQY | TRBJ2-3 | - | TRBV14 | -
ASIQSSGANVLT | TRBJ2-6 | - | TRBV28 | -
ASSSGAGNTIY | TRBJ1-3 | - | TRBV5-6 | -
ASSLDWRETPREQY | TRBJ2-7 | - | TRBV4-3 | TRBD2
ASSQPSSGRAPY | TRBJ2-4 | - | TRBV4-2 | TRBD2
ASSYSSSGASYEQY | TRBJ2-7 | - | TRBV6-6 | TRBD2
ASSSTSGHLTGELF | TRBJ2-2 | - | TRBV7-8 | TRBD2
ASSLPLAGAVDTQY | TRBJ2-3 | - | TRBV7-2 | TRBD2
ASGAGLGYEQY | TRBJ2-7 | - | TRBV6-1 | -
ASGLTPYEQY | TRBJ2-7 | - | TRBV12-5 | -
ASSQEWRGTEAF | TRBJ1-1 | - | TRBV14 | -
ASSILGLGVNTEAF | TRBJ1-1 | - | TRBV19 | -
ASSSRYGYGYT | TRBJ1-2 | - | TRBV11-3 | -